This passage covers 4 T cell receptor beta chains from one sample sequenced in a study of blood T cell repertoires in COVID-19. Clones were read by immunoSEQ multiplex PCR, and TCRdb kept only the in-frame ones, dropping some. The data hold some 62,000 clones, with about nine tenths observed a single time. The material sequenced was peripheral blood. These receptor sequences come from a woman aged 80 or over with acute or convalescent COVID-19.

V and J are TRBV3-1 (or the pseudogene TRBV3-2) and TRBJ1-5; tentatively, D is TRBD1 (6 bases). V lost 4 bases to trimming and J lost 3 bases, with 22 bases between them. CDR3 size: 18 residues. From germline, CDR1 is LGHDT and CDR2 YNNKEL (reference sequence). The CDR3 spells CASSPNREVMRYNQPQHF. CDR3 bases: TGTGCCAGCAGCCCGAACAGGGAAGTTATGAGGTACAATCAGCCCCAGCATTTT.

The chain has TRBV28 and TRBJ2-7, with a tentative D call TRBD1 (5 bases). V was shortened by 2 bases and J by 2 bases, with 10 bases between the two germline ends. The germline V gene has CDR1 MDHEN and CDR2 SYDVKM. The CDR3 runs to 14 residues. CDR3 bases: TGTGCCAGCAGTTTAACCCAGGGAACCTACGAGCAGTACTTC. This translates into CASSLTQGTYEQYF. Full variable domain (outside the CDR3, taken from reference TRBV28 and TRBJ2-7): DVKVTQSSRYLVKRTGEKVFLECVQDMDHENMFWYRQDPGLGLRLIYFSYDVKMKEKGDIPEGYSVSREKKERFSLILESASTNQTSMYLCASSLTQGTYEQYFGPGTRLTVT.

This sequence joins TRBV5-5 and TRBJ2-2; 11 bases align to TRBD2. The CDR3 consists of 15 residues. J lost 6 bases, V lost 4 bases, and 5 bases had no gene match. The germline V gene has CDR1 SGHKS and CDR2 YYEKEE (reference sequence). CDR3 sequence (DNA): TGTGCCAGCAGCGCGAGACTAGCGGGATCCGGGGAGCTGTTTTTT. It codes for CASSARLAGSGELFF.

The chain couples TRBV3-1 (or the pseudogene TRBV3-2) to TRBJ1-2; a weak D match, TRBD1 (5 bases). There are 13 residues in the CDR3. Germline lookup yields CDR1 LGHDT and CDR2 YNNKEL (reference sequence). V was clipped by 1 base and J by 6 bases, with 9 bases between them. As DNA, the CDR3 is TGTGCCAGCAGCCAAGCGGCAGGGAATGGCTACACCTTC. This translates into CASSQAAGNGYTF.